This T cell receptor (beta chain) was identified in a study of T cell responses to AZD1222 COVID-19 vaccine. Study-wide findings and caveats: Possibly, clonal diversity was underestimated; donors were largely white British and included more females. All repertoire sampling was performed exclusively after the peak T cell response. Nearly half of unique spike-specific TCRs reportedly avoided B.1.351 and B.1.1.7 mutated regions.

Clones were sequenced by immunoSEQ multiplex PCR, and TCRdb holds only the in-frame ones, with some missing. The top ten hold roughly 0.5% of the sample, which has around 200,000 clones, 80% to 90% seen once. The V end was cut by 3 bases, the J end by 0 bases, with 13 bases between. The CDR3 has 15 residues. Germline CDR1 is SGDLS and CDR2 is YYNGEE. In the case of this clone: Antigen: not known.

This chain connects TRBV9 to TRBJ2-7, with a weak D call TRBD1 (6 bases). The material sequenced was peripheral blood, taken on day 0 of AZD1222 vaccination. This clonotype was obtained from an adult in good health. Here the CDR3 DNA reads TGTGCCAGCAGCGCCAGGGGAGCTGCCTCCTACGAGCAGTACTTC. Its translation: CASSARGAASYEQYF.